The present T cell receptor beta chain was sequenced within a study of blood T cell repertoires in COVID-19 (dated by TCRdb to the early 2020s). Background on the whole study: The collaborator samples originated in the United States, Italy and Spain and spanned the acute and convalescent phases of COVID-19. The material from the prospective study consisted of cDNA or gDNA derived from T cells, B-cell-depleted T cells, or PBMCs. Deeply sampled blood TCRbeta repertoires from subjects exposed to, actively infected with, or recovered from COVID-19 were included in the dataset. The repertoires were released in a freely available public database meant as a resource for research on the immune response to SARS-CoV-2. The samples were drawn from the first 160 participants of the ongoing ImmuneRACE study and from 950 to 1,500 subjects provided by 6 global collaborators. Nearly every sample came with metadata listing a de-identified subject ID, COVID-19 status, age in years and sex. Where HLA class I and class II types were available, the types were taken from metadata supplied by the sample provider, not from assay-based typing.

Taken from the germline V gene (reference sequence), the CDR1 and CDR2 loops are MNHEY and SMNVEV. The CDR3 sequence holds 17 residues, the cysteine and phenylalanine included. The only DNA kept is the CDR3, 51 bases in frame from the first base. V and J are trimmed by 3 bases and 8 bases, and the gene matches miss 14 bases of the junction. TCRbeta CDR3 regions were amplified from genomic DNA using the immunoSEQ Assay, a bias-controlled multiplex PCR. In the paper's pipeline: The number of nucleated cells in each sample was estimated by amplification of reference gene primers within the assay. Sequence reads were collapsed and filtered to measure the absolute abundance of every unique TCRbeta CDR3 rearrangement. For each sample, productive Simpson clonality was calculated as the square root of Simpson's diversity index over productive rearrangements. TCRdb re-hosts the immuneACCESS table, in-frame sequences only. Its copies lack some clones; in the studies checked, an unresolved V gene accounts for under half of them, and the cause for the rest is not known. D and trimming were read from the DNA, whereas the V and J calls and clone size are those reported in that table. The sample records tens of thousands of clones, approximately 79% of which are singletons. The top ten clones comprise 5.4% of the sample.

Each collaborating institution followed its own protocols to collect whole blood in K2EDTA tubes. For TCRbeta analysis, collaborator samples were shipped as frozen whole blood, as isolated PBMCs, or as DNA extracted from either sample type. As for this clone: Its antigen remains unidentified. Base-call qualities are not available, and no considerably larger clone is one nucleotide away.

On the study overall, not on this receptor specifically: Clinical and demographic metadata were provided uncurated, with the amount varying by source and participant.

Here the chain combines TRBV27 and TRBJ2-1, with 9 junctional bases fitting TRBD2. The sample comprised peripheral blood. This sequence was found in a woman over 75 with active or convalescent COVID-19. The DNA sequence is TGTGCCAGCAGTTTCGTATGGCGGGAGGGGGTAGGGGATGAGCAGTTCTTC. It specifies CASSFVWREGVGDEQFF.